This is a list of T cell receptor beta chains from one sample in a study of blood T cells in healthy people across ages. TCRdb analysed the 5' RACE reads with MiXCR anew, one entry per CDR3 protein. Found here are fewer than 800,000 distinct CDR3 sequences, about 25% of them singletons; the top ten hold 9.4%. The data were also submitted as part of a second study, on T cells of mothers and their children.

The specimen was blood. The receptors stem from a boy aged 10-17 years in good health. The conserved cysteine and the conserved F or W are not part of the CDR3 here.

CDR3: SAREPNTEAF; length: 10; J: TRBJ1-1; V: TRBV20-1
CDR3: ASSLNQGYGYT; length: 11; J: TRBJ1-2; V: TRBV7-9
CDR3: ASKTSGGAVNNEQF; length: 14; J: .; V: TRBV7-2
CDR3: ASTLDDRDTQY; length: 11; J: TRBJ2-3; V: TRBV28
CDR3: ASSLSSQMDYGYT; length: 13; J: TRBJ1-2; V: TRBV5-4
CDR3: SVETWDRSTDTQY; length: 13; J: TRBJ2-3; V: TRBV29-1
CDR3: ASSDTVSHGYT; length: 11; J: TRBJ1-2; V: TRBV6-1
CDR3: SVEVTVSDTQY; length: 11; J: TRBJ2-3; V: TRBV29-1
CDR3: ASSTQRGVVAQY; length: 12; J: TRBJ2-7; V: TRBV6-1
CDR3: ASSQDPGEGEKLF; length: 13; J: TRBJ1-4; V: TRBV4-3
CDR3: SVEDQRNEQF; length: 10; J: TRBJ2-1; V: TRBV29-1
CDR3: ASSRDLSQETQY; length: 12; J: TRBJ2-5; V: TRBV6-6
CDR3: ASSPNYNRILGEQY; length: 14; J: TRBJ2-5; V: TRBV12-3/TRBV12-4
CDR3: ASSLDRGKGYNEQF; length: 14; J: TRBJ2-1; V: TRBV11-1
CDR3: ASSDTGGETQY; length: 11; J: TRBJ2-5; V: TRBV5-1
CDR3: ASILLTSSYNEQF; length: 13; J: TRBJ2-1; V: TRBV7-9
CDR3: ASSDPGQGAIWEQY; length: 14; J: .; V: TRBV25-1
CDR3: ASSIRTGGAYNEQF; length: 14; J: .; V: TRBV28
CDR3: ASSLWYGATYNEQF; length: 14; J: TRBJ2-1; V: TRBV5-6
CDR3: SAPFQGLNAEAF; length: 12; J: TRBJ1-1; V: TRBV20-1
CDR3: ASTTMDRANYGYT; length: 13; J: TRBJ1-2; V: TRBV28
CDR3: ASSLAMGRLAYEQY; length: 14; J: TRBJ2-7; V: TRBV7-9
CDR3: ASSILAGGPYEQY; length: 13; J: TRBJ2-7; V: TRBV6-2/TRBV6-3
CDR3: SARGGRNTEAF; length: 11; J: TRBJ1-1; V: TRBV20-1
CDR3: SARTESTQY; length: 9; J: TRBJ2-3; V: TRBV20-1
CDR3: ASTSPGGVGYT; length: 11; J: TRBJ1-2; V: TRBV6-5
CDR3: SARGGGVLHEQY; length: 12; J: TRBJ2-7; V: TRBV20-1
CDR3: SARDVGDTQY; length: 10; J: TRBJ2-3; V: TRBV20-1
CDR3: ASSQVPGYYTEAF; length: 13; J: TRBJ1-1; V: TRBV4-3
CDR3: ASKAVLQETQY; length: 11; J: .; V: TRBV6-9
CDR3: ASSLAGFAGYT; length: 11; J: TRBJ1-2; V: TRBV11-2
CDR3: STTGTLRGTDTQY; length: 13; J: TRBJ2-3; V: TRBV29-1
CDR3: ASSEGVRFDGYT; length: 12; J: TRBJ1-2; V: TRBV6-1
CDR3: SARKGDNFGNEQF; length: 13; J: TRBJ2-1; V: TRBV20-1
CDR3: ASSQTEVPKNIQC; length: 13; J: TRBJ2-4; V: TRBV18
CDR3: ASSLAGGQQETQY; length: 13; J: TRBJ2-5; V: TRBV5-1
CDR3: ASIKGGVGLGTQY; length: 13; J: TRBJ2-5; V: TRBV6-2/TRBV6-3
CDR3: ANRTVPWGNIQY; length: 12; J: TRBJ2-4; V: TRBV28
CDR3: ASSYPADYYQETQY; length: 14; J: TRBJ2-5; V: TRBV6-2/TRBV6-3
CDR3: ASSIQGWEQF; length: 10; J: TRBJ2-1; V: TRBV2
CDR3: SGGDRGRETQY; length: 11; J: .; V: TRBV29-1
CDR3: SARVGRPGLASETQY; length: 15; J: TRBJ2-5; V: TRBV20-1